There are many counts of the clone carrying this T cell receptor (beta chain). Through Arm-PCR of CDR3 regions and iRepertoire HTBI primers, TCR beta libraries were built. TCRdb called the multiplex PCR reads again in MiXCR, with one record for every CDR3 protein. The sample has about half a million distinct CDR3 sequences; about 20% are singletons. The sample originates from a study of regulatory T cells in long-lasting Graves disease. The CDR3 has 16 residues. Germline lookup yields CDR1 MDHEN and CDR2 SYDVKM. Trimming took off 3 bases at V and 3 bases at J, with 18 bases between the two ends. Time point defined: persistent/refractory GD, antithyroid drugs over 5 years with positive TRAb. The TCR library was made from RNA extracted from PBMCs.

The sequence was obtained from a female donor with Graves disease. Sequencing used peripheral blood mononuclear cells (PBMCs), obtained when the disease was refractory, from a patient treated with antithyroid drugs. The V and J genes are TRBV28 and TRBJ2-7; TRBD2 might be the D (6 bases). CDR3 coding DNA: TGTGCCAGCAGTTTCCAAAGCGGGTGGAGGGGCTACGAGCAGTACTTC. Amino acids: CASSFQSGWRGYEQYF.